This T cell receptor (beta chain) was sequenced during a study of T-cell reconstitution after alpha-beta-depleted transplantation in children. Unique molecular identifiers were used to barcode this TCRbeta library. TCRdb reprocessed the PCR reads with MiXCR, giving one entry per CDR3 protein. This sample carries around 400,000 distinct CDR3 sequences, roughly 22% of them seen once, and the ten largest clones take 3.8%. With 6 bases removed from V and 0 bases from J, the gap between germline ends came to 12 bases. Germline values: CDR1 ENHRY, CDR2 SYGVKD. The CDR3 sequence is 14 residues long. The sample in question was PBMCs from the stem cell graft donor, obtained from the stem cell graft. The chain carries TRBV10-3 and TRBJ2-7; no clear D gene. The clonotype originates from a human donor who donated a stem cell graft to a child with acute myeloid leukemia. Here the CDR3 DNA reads TGTGCCATCAGAAATACTGGTCCCTCCTACGAGCAGTACTTC. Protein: CAIRNTGPSYEQYF.